The present TCR beta chain was sequenced within a study of Graves' ophthalmopathy and Graves' hyperthyroidism. This clonotype was recorded at least ten times. Trimming took off 0 bases at V and 0 bases at J, with 11 bases between the two ends. Looked up from germline, CDR1 is MNHEY and CDR2 is SVGAGI. This CDR3 is 16 amino acids long. Amplification of TCR beta CDR3 regions used RNA transcripts. Second-round multiplex PCR came after first-round RT-PCR with HTBI primers. TCRdb passed the multiplex PCR reads through MiXCR, listing each CDR3 protein once. The sample has about 400,000 distinct CDR3 sequences, 15% seen once.

The J gene is TRBJ1-2, the V gene TRBV6-5; TRBD1 is a possible D gene (6 bases). The sample was peripheral blood. This TCR came from a woman in her late teens or twenties with stable Graves' hyperthyroidism. The CDR3 DNA is TGTGCCAGCAGTTACTCAGGGGGGGAGGCTAACTATGGCTACACCTTC. This sequence encodes CASSYSGGEANYGYTF.